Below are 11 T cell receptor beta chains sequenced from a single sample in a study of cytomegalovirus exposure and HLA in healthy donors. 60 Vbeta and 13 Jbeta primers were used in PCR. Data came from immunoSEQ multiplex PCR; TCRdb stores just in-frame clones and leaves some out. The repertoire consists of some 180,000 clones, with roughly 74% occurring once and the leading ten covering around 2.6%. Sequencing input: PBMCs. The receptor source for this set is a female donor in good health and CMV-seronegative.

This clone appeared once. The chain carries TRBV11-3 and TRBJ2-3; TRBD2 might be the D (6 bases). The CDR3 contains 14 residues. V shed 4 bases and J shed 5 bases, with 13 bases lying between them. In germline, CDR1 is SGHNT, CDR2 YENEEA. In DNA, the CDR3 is TGTGCCAGCAGCTACCGGGCGGAGGGAGATACGCAGTATTTT. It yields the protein CASSYRAEGDTQYF.

CDR3 protein: CSGLGPRDTEAFF. CDR3 coding DNA: TGCAGCGGGCTTGGGCCCAGGGACACTGAAGCTTTCTTT. This chain connects TRBV29-1 to TRBJ1-1, with a weak D call TRBD1 (5 bases). This CDR3 contains 13 residues. V was trimmed by 7 bases and J by 3 bases, leaving 15 bases between them. Germline CDR1 reads SQVTM; CDR2 reads ANQGSEA.

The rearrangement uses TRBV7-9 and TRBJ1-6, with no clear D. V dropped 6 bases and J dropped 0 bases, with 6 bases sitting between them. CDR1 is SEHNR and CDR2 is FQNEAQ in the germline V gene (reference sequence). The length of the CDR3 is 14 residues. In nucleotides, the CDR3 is TGTGCCAGCAGTTCGAGCTCCTATAATTCACCCCTCCACTTT. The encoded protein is CASSSSSYNSPLHF. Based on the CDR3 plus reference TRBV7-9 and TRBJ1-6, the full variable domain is DTGVSQNPRHKITKRGQNVTFRCDPISEHNRLYWYRQTLGQGPEFLTYFQNEAQLEKSRLLSDRFSAERPKGSFSTLEIQRTEQGDSAMYLCASSSSSYNSPLHFGNGTRLTVT.

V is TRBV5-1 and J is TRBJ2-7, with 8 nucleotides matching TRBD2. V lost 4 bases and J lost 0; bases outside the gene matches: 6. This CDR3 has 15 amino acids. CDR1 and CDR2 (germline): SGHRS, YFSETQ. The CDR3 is CASSPGGALSYEQYF. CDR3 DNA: TGCGCCAGCAGCCCGGGGGGGGCCCTCTCCTACGAGCAGTACTTC.

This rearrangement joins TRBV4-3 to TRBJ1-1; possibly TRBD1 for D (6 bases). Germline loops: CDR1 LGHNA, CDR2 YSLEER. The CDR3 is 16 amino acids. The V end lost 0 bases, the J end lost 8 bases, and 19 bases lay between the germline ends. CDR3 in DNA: TGCGCCAGCAGCCAAGATCCTAGGGCGCCCCAGGGGGAAGCTTTCTTT. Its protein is CASSQDPRAPQGEAFF.

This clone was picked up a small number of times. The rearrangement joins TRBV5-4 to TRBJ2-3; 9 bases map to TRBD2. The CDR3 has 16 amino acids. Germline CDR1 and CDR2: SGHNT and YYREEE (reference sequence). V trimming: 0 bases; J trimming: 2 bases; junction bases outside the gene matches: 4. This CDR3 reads CASSLGSGGLTDTQYF. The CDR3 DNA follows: TGTGCCAGCAGCTTGGGTAGCGGGGGACTCACAGATACGCAGTATTTT.

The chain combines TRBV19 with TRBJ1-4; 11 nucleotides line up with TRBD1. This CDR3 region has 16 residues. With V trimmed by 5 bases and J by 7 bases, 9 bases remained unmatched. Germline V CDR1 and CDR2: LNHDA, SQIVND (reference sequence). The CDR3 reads CASSPRGGTGGEKLFF. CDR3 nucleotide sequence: TGTGCCAGTAGTCCCCGAGGGGGGACAGGGGGTGAAAAACTGTTTTTT.

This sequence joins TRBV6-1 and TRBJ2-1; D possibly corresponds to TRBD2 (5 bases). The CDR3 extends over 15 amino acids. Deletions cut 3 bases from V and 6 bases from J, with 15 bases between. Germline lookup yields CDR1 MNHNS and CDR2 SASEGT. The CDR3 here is CASSEDDYPFNEQFF. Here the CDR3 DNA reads TGTGCCAGCAGTGAGGACGACTATCCTTTCAATGAGCAGTTCTTC.

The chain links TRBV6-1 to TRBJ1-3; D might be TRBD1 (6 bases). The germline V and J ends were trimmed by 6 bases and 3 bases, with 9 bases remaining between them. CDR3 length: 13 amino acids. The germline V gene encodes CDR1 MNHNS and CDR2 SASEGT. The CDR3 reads CASRVTGGNTIYF. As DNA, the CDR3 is TGTGCCAGCAGGGTGACAGGTGGAAACACCATATATTTT.

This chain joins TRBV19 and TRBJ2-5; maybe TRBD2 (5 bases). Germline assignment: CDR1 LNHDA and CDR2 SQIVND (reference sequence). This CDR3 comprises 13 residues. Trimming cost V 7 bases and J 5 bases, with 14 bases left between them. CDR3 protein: CASKEAHLETQYF. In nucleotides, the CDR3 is TGTGCCAGTAAGGAGGCCCATTTGGAGACCCAGTACTTC.

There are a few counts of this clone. As DNA, the CDR3 is TGCGCCAGCAGCCAAGTTCGAGCGGGGTCCCTTAATGAGCAGTTCTTC. Translating it yields CASSQVRAGSLNEQFF. This chain joins TRBV4-3 and TRBJ2-1; TRBD2 aligns across 7 bases. Losses at the gene ends were 1 base for V and 7 bases for J; bases not matched to a gene: 10. CDR1 and CDR2 from the germline V gene are LGHNA and YSLEER. CDR3 length: 16 amino acids.